The present TCR beta chain was sequenced within a study of blood T cell repertoires in COVID-19. Study at large: Samples taken during acute and convalescent COVID-19 were collected in the United States, Italy and Spain.

As to this clone: The same CDR3 arises from other DNA sequences in this sample as well.

This CDR3 contains 14 residues. Looked up from germline, CDR1 is SQVTM and CDR2 is ANQGSEA. Trimming cost V 6 bases and J 0 bases; bases outside gene matches: 2. Which cohort a participant joined came from the clinical history participants gave. Sequencing was performed with immunoSEQ multiplex PCR; in TCRdb, only in-frame clones are kept and a portion is missing. The sample holds under 300,000 clones, approximately 92% seen once. The chain has TRBV29-1 and TRBJ1-2; 12 bases are a match to TRBD1. This receptor was taken from a woman between 18 and 29 years old who had recovered from COVID-19. Specimen: PBMCs or T cells enriched from blood (not recorded which). CDR3 in amino acids: CSVGQGASNYGYTF. As DNA, the CDR3 is TGCAGCGTGGGACAGGGGGCCTCTAACTATGGCTACACCTTC.